This TCR beta chain was retrieved from a study of CD8 T cells in ankylosing spondylitis. Notes on the study in general: Ankylosing spondylitis blood appeared to be characterized by a TCR beta motif of several highly homologous variants.

Concerning this clonotype itself: Antigen unknown.

Trimming removed 6 bases from V and 10 bases from J; junction bases left unmatched: 11. Germline V CDR1 and CDR2: MNHEY, SVGEGT. This CDR3 region has 14 residues. Quantitative 5'-RACE with molecular barcodes produced the TCR beta libraries. TCRdb processed the 5' RACE reads anew with MiXCR; each CDR3 protein has one entry. The table records roughly 450,000 distinct CDR3 sequences, 25% to 30% of them present only once. This chain uses TRBV6-2 or TRBV6-3 with TRBJ1-4, with 7 positions matching TRBD1. Sequenced: blood, either unsorted or a sorted T cell fraction (not recorded which). This TCR derives from a male donor with ankylosing spondylitis. CDR3 protein: CASSLQGVVGKLFF. CDR3 DNA: TGTGCCAGCAGCCTTCAGGGGGTAGTCGGAAAACTGTTTTTT.